What follows are 7 T cell receptor beta chains derived from one specimen sequenced in a study of OX40 agonist ivuxolimab in advanced cancers. Profiling relied on immunoSEQ multiplex PCR, and the TCRdb table lists in-frame clones only, not all of them. This table has about 73,000 clones, 90% appearing once. Here the sequenced sample was CD4+ or CD8+ T cells sorted from blood, taken in a trial of the OX40 agonist ivuxolimab. These TCRs come from an adult with an advanced solid tumor such as melanoma, head and neck, liver or kidney cancer.

This sequence joins TRBV5-6 and TRBJ1-3, with D tentatively TRBD1 (6 bases). Trimming removed 0 bases from V and 1 base from J, with 17 bases in between. Germline values: CDR1 SGHDT, CDR2 YYEEEE. CDR3 size: 18 residues. The CDR3 nucleotides are TGTGCCAGCAGCTTGGCTCCCAACAGGGCCCCTTCTGGAAACACCATATATTTT. It encodes CASSLAPNRAPSGNTIYF.

The V call is TRBV7-2, the J call TRBJ2-7, with 11 bases that match TRBD2. J lost 3 bases, V lost 6 bases, and 10 bases had no gene match. This CDR3 region has 16 residues. The germline gives CDR1 SGHTA, CDR2 FQGNSA. The CDR3 DNA sequence: TGTGCCAGCAGTTCGTCCGGGACTAGCGGAATCTACGAGCAGTACTTC. Protein product: CASSSSGTSGIYEQYF. Complete variable domain (other parts from reference TRBV7-2 and TRBJ2-7): GAGVSQSPSNKVTEKGKDVELRCDPISGHTALYWYRQSLGQGLEFLIYFQGNSAPDKSGLPSDRFSAERTGGSVSTLTIQRTQQEDSAVYLCASSSSGTSGIYEQYFGPGTRLTVT.

V gene TRBV9 combines with J gene TRBJ2-3, with a weak D call TRBD2 (5 bases). Germline CDR1 and CDR2: SGDLS and YYNGEE. V lost 4 bases, J lost 4 bases, and 7 bases lay in between. The CDR3 is 12 amino acids. CDR3 DNA sequence: TGTGCCAGCAGCCTCGGGGCAGATACGCAGTATTTT. Protein: CASSLGADTQYF.

This clone showed up just a few times. The chain links TRBV2 to TRBJ1-1; 7 nucleotides match TRBD1. The CDR3 length is 14 residues. Trimming took 8 bases from V and 5 from J; bases not matched to a gene: 11. Germline V gene sequence: CDR1 SNHLY, CDR2 FYNNEI. DNA for the CDR3: TGTGCCAGCGCGGGACAGCCGTTGGGGACTGAAGCTTTCTTT. The encoded protein is CASAGQPLGTEAFF.

This clone was found once. The rearrangement joins TRBV20-1 to TRBJ1-2; D is unclear. The V end was cut by 6 bases, the J end by 0 bases, with 5 bases between. This CDR3 spans 11 amino acids. Germline CDR1 and CDR2: DFQATT and SNEGSKA (reference sequence). The CDR3 reads CSARANYGYTF. Written as DNA, the CDR3 is TGCAGTGCACGAGCTAACTATGGCTACACCTTC.

The chain is built from TRBV27 and TRBJ2-6, with D perhaps assigned TRBD1 or TRBD2 (5 bases each). CDR3 size: 14 residues. Per the germline V gene, CDR1 is MNHEY and CDR2 is SMNVEV (reference sequence). Trimming took 6 bases from V and 2 from J, leaving 8 bases between them. The CDR3 loop reads CASRGEAGANVLTF. Here the CDR3 DNA reads TGTGCCAGCAGGGGGGAAGCTGGGGCCAACGTCCTGACTTTC.

The chain uses TRBV20-1 and TRBJ2-1, with D possibly matching TRBD2 (6 bases). The germline V and J ends were trimmed by 1 base and 14 bases, with 12 bases remaining between them. Germline V gives CDR1 DFQATT, CDR2 SNEGSKA (reference sequence). The CDR3 runs to 11 residues. The CDR3 nucleotides read TGCAGTGCTAGAGTCGGGGGAGCAGAGTTCTTC. This encodes CSARVGGAEFF.